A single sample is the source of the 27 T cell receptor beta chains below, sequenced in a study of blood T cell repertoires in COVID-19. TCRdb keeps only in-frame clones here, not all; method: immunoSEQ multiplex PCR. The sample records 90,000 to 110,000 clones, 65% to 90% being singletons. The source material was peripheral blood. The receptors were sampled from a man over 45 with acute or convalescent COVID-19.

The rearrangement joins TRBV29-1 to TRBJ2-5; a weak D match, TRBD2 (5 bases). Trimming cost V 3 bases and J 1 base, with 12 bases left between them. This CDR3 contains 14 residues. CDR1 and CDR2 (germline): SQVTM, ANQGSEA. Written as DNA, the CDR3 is TGCAGCGTTGAGAAGCTAGCAGGCCAAGAGACCCAGTACTTC. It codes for CSVEKLAGQETQYF.

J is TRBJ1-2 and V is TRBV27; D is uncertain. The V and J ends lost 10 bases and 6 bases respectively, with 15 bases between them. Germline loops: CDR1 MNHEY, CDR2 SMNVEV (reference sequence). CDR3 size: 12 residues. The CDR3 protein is CATLGGQHGYTF. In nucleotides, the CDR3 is TGTGCCACCCTGGGAGGGCAGCATGGCTACACCTTC.

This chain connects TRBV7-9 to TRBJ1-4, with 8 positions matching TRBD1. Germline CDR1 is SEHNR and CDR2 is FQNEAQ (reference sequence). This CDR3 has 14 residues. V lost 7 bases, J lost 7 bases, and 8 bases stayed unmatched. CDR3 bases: TGTGCCAGCACCCCGGTGGACAGGGTTGAAAAACTGTTTTTT. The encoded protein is CASTPVDRVEKLFF.

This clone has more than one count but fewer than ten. The CDR3 sequence: CASSEASGGRPNEKLFF. The CDR3 DNA sequence: TGTGCCAGCAGTGAAGCCTCAGGAGGCAGGCCCAATGAAAAACTGTTTTTT. This chain connects TRBV6-1 to TRBJ1-4; no clear D. The CDR3 is 17 residues long. CDR1 is MNHNS, CDR2 SASEGT, per germline. V shed 0 bases and J shed 5 bases, with 16 bases lying between them.

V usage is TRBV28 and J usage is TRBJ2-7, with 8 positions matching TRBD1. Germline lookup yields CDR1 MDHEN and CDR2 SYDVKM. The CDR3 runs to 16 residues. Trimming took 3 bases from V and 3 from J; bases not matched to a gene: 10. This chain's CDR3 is CASSFRQGFIHYEQYF. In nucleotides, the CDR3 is TGTGCCAGCAGTTTCCGACAGGGGTTTATCCACTACGAGCAGTACTTC. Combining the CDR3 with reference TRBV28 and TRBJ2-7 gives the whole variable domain DVKVTQSSRYLVKRTGEKVFLECVQDMDHENMFWYRQDPGLGLRLIYFSYDVKMKEKGDIPEGYSVSREKKERFSLILESASTNQTSMYLCASSFRQGFIHYEQYFGPGTRLTVT.

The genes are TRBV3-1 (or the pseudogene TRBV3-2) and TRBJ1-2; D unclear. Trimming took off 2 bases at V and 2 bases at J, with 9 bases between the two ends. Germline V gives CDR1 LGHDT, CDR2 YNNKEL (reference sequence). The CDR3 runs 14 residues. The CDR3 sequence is CASSQMGGNYGYTF. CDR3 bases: TGTGCCAGCAGCCAAATGGGAGGCAACTATGGCTACACCTTC.

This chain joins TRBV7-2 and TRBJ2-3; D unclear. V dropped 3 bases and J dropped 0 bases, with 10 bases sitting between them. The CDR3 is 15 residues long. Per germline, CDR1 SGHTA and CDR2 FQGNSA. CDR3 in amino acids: CASSFTATSTDTQYF. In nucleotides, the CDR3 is TGTGCCAGCAGCTTCACCGCAACTAGCACAGATACGCAGTATTTT.

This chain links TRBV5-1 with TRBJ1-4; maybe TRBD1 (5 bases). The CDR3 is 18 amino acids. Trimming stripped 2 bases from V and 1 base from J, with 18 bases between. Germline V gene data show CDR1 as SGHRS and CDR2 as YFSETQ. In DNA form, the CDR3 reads TGCGCCAGCAGCTTTTCCCCACCCGGGCAGGGAACTAATGAAAAACTGTTTTTT. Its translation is CASSFSPPGQGTNEKLFF.

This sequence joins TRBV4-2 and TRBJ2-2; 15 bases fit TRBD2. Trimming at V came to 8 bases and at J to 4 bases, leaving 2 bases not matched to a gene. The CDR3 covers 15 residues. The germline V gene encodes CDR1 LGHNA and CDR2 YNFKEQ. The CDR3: CASRTSGGGTGELFF. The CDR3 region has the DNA TGTGCCAGCCGGACTAGCGGGGGGGGCACCGGGGAGCTGTTTTTT.

The CDR3 reads CSAYRRETQYF. The CDR3 DNA reads as TGCAGTGCTTACCGCAGGGAGACCCAGTACTTC. The V and J genes are TRBV20-1 and TRBJ2-5; D uncertain. The CDR3 runs 11 residues. Trimming removed 5 bases at V and 5 bases at J, with 9 bases between. Per germline, CDR1 DFQATT and CDR2 SNEGSKA (reference sequence).

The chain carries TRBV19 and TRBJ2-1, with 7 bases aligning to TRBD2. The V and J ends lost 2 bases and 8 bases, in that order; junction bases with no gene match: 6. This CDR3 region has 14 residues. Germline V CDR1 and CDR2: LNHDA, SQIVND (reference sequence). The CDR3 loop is CASSIIAGRDEQFF. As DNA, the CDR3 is TGTGCCAGTAGTATAATTGCGGGGAGGGATGAGCAGTTCTTC.

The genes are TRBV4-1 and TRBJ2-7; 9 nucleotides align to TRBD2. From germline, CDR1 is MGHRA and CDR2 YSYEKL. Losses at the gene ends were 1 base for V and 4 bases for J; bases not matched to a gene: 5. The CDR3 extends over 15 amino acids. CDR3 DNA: TGCGCCAGCAGCCAAGGGGTAGCGGGGGAATACGAGCAGTACTTC. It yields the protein CASSQGVAGEYEQYF.

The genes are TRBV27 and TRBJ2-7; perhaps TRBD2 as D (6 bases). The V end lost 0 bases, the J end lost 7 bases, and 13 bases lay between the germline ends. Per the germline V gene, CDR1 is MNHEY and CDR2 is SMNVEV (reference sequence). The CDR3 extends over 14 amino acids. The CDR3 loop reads CASSLSGPREEQYF. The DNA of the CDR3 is TGTGCCAGCAGTTTATCCGGACCTCGGGAGGAGCAGTACTTC.

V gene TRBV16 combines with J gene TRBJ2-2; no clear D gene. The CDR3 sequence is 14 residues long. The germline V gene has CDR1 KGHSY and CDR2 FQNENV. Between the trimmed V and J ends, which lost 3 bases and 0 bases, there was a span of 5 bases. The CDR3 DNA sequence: TGTGCCAGCAGCCAGGGCTCGAACACCGGGGAGCTGTTTTTT. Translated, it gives CASSQGSNTGELFF.

The CDR3 spells CASSSQANTEAFF. The CDR3 DNA reads TGTGCCAGCAGCTCTCAGGCTAACACTGAAGCTTTCTTT. This rearrangement joins TRBV12-3 or TRBV12-4 to TRBJ1-1; no clear D. The CDR3 has 13 amino acids. V dropped 6 bases and J dropped 2 bases, with 10 bases sitting between them.

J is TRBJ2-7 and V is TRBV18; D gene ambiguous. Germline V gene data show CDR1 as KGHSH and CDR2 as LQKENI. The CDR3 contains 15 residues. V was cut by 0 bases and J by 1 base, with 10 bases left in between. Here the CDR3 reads CASSPPSRNSYEQYF. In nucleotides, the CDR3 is TGTGCCAGCTCACCACCGTCCAGAAATTCCTACGAGCAGTACTTC. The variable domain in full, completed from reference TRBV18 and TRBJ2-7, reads NAGVMQNPRHLVRRRGQEARLRCSPMKGHSHVYWYRQLPEEGLKFMVYLQKENIIDESGMPKERFSAEFPKEGPSILRIQQVVRGDSAAYFCASSPPSRNSYEQYFGPGTRLTVT.

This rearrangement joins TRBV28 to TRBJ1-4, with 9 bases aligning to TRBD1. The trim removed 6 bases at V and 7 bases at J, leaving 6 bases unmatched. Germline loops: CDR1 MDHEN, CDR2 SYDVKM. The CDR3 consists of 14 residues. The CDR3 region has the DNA TGTGCCAGCAGACCCGACAGGGGGGGTGAAAAACTGTTTTTT. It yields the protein CASRPDRGGEKLFF.

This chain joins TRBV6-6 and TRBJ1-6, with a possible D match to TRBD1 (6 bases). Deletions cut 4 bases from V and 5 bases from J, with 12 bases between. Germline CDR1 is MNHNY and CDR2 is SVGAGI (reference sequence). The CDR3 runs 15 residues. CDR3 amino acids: CASSFQGGHNSPLHF. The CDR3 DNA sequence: TGTGCCAGCAGTTTCCAAGGGGGTCATAATTCACCCCTCCACTTT.

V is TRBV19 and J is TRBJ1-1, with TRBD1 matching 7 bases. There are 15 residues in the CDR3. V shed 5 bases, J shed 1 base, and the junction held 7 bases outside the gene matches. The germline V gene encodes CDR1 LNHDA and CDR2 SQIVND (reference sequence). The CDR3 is CASSPDRTTNTEAFF. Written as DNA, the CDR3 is TGTGCCAGTAGTCCGGACAGGACGACGAACACTGAAGCTTTCTTT.

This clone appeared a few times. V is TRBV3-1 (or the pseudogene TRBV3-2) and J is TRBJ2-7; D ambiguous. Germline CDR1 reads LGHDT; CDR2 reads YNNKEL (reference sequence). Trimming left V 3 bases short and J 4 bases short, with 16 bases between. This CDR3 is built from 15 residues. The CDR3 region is CASSHSQIILYEQYF. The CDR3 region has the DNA TGTGCCAGCAGCCATTCCCAGATTATCCTTTACGAGCAGTACTTC.

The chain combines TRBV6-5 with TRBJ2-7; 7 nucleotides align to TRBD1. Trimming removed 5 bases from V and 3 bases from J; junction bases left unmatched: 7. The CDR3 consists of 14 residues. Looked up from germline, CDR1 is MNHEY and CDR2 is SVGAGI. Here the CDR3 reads CASSTDRLSYEQYF. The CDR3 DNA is TGTGCCAGCAGTACGGACAGGTTAAGCTACGAGCAGTACTTC.

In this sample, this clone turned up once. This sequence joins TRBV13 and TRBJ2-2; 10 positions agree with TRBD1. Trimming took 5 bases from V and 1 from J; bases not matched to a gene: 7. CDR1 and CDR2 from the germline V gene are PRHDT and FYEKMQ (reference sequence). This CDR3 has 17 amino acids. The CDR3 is CASSPSRDRGNTGELFF. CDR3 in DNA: TGTGCCAGCAGCCCATCGAGGGACAGGGGGAACACCGGGGAGCTGTTTTTT.

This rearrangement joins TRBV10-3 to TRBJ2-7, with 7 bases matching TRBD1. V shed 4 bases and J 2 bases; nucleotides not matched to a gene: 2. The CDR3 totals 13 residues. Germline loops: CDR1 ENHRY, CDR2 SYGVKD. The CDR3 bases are TGTGCCATCAGTGTACAGGGGCCCTACGAGCAGTACTTC. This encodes CAISVQGPYEQYF.

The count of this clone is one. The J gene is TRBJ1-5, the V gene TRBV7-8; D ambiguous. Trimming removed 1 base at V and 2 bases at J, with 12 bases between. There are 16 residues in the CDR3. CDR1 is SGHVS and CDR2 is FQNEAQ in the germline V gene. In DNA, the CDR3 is TGTGCCAGCAGCTTAGTATCTGGGCTGGGCAATCAGCCCCAGCATTTT. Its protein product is CASSLVSGLGNQPQHF. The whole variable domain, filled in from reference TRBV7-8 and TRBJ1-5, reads GAGVSQSPRYKVAKRGQDVALRCDPISGHVSLFWYQQALGQGPEFLTYFQNEAQLDKSGLPSDRFFAERPEGSVSTLKIQRTQQEDSAVYLCASSLVSGLGNQPQHFGDGTRLSIL.

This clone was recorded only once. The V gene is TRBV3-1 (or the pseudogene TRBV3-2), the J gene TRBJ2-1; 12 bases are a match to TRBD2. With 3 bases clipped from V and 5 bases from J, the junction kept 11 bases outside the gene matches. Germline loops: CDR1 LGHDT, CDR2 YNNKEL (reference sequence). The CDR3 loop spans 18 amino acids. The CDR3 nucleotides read TGTGCCAGCAGCCAGTGGACTAGCGGGGCTCCCCCAAACAATGAGCAGTTCTTC. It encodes CASSQWTSGAPPNNEQFF.

CDR3 region: CASSLMRTSSGRRNEQFF. In DNA, the CDR3 is TGTGCCAGCAGCTTAATGAGGACCTCTAGCGGGAGGAGGAATGAGCAGTTCTTC. This chain uses TRBV13 with TRBJ2-1, with 11 bases aligning to TRBD2. Looked up from germline, CDR1 is PRHDT and CDR2 is FYEKMQ (reference sequence). The CDR3 consists of 18 residues. Trimming at V came to 2 bases and at J to 7 bases, leaving 13 bases not matched to a gene.

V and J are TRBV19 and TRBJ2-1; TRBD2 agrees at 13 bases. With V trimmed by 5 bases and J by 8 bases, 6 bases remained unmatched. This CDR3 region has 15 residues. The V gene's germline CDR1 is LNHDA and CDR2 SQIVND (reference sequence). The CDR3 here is CASSVPGLAGDEQFF. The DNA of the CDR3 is TGTGCCAGTAGTGTCCCCGGACTAGCGGGAGATGAGCAGTTCTTC.